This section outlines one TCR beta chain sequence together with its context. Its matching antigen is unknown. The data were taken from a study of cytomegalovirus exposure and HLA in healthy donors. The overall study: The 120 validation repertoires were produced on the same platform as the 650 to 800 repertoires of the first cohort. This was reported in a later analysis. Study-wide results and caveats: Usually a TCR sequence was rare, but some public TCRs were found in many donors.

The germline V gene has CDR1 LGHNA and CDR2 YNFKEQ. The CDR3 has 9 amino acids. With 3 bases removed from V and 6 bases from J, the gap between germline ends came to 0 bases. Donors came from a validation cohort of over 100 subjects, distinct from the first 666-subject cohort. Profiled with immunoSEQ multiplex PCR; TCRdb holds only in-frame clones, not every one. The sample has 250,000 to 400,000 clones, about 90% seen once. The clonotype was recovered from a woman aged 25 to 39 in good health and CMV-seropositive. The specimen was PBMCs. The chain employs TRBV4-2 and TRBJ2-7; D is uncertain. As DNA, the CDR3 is TGTGCCAGCAGCCACGAGCAGTACTTC. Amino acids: CASSHEQYF.